One and the same sample provided the 15 T cell receptor beta chains below, sequenced in a study of T cell repertoires in cytomegalovirus infection. Their target antigens are unknown. TCRdb redid the calling of the reads with MiXCR, one entry per CDR3 protein. The table includes a few hundred thousand distinct CDR3 sequences, about 42% detected once. The sample in question was cultured PBMCs, obtained from culture after CMV antigen stimulation. Receptors originate from a human donor in good health (CMV status not recorded). Some clones in this sample may be carry-over from other donors' samples.

This clonotype appeared a few times. The V gene is TRBV10-3, the J gene TRBJ1-6; weak D call: TRBD1 (6 bases). CDR1 is ENHRY, CDR2 SYGVKD, per germline. The V and J ends lost 0 bases and 9 bases respectively, with 12 bases between them. The CDR3 sequence is 15 residues long. The CDR3 region is CAISESGQNSSPLHF. The CDR3 DNA sequence: TGTGCCATCAGTGAGTCCGGACAGAACTCTTCACCCCTCCACTTT.

The chain combines TRBV28 with TRBJ1-5; 7 bases line up with TRBD1. With V trimmed by 5 bases and J by 6 bases, 10 bases remained unmatched. Germline V CDR1 and CDR2: MDHEN, SYDVKM. The length of the CDR3 is 15 residues. CDR3 bases: TGTGCCAGCAGTGCGACAGGGACGGTCCGTCAGCCCCAGCATTTT. Its protein product is CASSATGTVRQPQHF.

This clonotype was detected only a few times. V is TRBV7-2 and J is TRBJ2-5; no clear D gene. CDR1 SGHTA and CDR2 FQGNSA come from the germline V gene. V lost 4 bases and J lost 5, with 8 bases in between. The CDR3 consists of 12 residues. CDR3 region: CASSSPMETQYF. The CDR3 DNA reads TGTGCCAGCAGCTCCCCAATGGAGACCCAGTACTTC.

This chain joins TRBV7-2 and TRBJ1-2; TRBD1 matches at 9 bases. In germline, CDR1 is SGHTA, CDR2 FQGNSA. This CDR3 spans 14 amino acids. V lost 5 bases, J lost 5 bases, and 6 bases stayed unmatched. The CDR3 DNA sequence: TGTGCCAGCAGCAACGGACAGGGGACGTATGGCTACACCTTC. As protein: CASSNGQGTYGYTF. Full variable domain (remainder filled in from reference TRBV7-2 and TRBJ1-2): GAGVSQSPSNKVTEKGKDVELRCDPISGHTALYWYRQSLGQGLEFLIYFQGNSAPDKSGLPSDRFSAERTGGSVSTLTIQRTQQEDSAVYLCASSNGQGTYGYTFGSGTRLTVV.

In this sample, this clonotype turned up a few times. V usage is TRBV19 and J usage is TRBJ1-5; TRBD1 agrees at 9 bases. The CDR3 runs 17 residues. The V gene's germline CDR1 is LNHDA and CDR2 SQIVND (reference sequence). V gave up 5 bases and J gave up 4 bases; unmatched junction bases: 12. The CDR3 loop is CASSPPPGTGSNQPQHF. CDR3 nucleotides: TGTGCCAGTAGTCCCCCGCCCGGGACAGGGTCAAATCAGCCCCAGCATTTT. Based on the CDR3 plus reference TRBV19 and TRBJ1-5, the full variable domain is DGGITQSPKYLFRKEGQNVTLSCEQNLNHDAMYWYRQDPGQGLRLIYYSQIVNDFQKGDIAEGYSVSREKKESFPLTVTSAQKNPTAFYLCASSPPPGTGSNQPQHFGDGTRLSIL.

This clonotype was found a few times. The rearrangement joins TRBV7-6 to TRBJ2-3; 8 positions agree with TRBD2. The length of the CDR3 is 16 residues. J gave up 1 base and V 4 bases, and 7 bases lay outside the gene matches. Per germline, CDR1 SGHVS and CDR2 FNYEAQ. The CDR3 sequence: CASSSPRGAGTDTQYF. The CDR3 coding sequence is TGTGCCAGCAGCTCACCGCGGGGGGCGGGCACAGATACGCAGTATTTT.

This clonotype appeared a few times. This chain links TRBV7-6 with TRBJ2-7; D perhaps matches TRBD1 (6 bases). Trimming pared 5 bases from V and 5 bases from J, leaving 19 bases between. The CDR3 contains 15 residues. Germline lookup yields CDR1 SGHVS and CDR2 FNYEAQ. CDR3: CASSRHTGKGDEQYF. For the CDR3, the DNA is TGTGCCAGCAGCCGACATACAGGGAAGGGTGACGAGCAGTACTTC.

This clonotype turned up a few times. The chain uses TRBV12-5 and TRBJ2-1; 7 bases are shared with TRBD2. V dropped 0 bases and J dropped 4; count of bases not matched to a gene: 3. CDR3 length: 15 residues. Germline assignment: CDR1 LGHNT and CDR2 FRNRAP. In nucleotides, the CDR3 is TGTGCTAGTGGTTTGGTAGCGGGGAAATACAATGAGCAGTTCTTC. The encoded protein is CASGLVAGKYNEQFF.

The rearrangement uses TRBV5-5 and TRBJ1-1, with D unresolved. The CDR3 is 14 amino acids. Trimming pared 0 bases from V and 6 bases from J, leaving 12 bases between. Germline CDR1 and CDR2: SGHKS and YYEKEE (reference sequence). The chain's CDR3 is CASSLGGLGAEAFF. The CDR3, as DNA: TGTGCCAGCAGCTTGGGAGGTCTTGGAGCTGAAGCTTTCTTT. The full variable domain, its missing parts supplied by reference TRBV5-5 and TRBJ1-1, is DAGVTQSPTHLIKTRGQQVTLRCSPISGHKSVSWYQQVLGQGPQFIFQYYEKEERGRGNFPDRFSARQFPNYSSELNVNALLLGDSALYLCASSLGGLGAEAFFGQGTRLTVV.

This clonotype was counted once. V and J are TRBV19 and TRBJ2-2; D remains ambiguous. This CDR3 has 13 amino acids. Germline CDR1 reads LNHDA; CDR2 reads SQIVND (reference sequence). V was trimmed by 7 bases and J by 5 bases, leaving 11 bases between them. CDR3 loop: CASNSYRTGELFF. The CDR3 region has the DNA TGTGCCAGTAACTCTTATCGGACCGGGGAGCTGTTTTTT.

This clonotype has just a few counts. The gene calls are TRBV7-8 and TRBJ2-1; D might be TRBD2 (8 bases). The CDR3 is made up of 22 amino acids. V dropped 3 bases and J dropped 4 bases, with 34 bases sitting between them. Germline V gene data show CDR1 as SGHVS and CDR2 as FQNEAQ. CDR3 loop: CASSLAPGGAGEEMGLYNEQFF. The CDR3 bases are TGTGCCAGCAGCTTGGCACCAGGGGGAGCGGGAGAAGAAATGGGCTTATACAATGAGCAGTTCTTC.

This clonotype was counted once. The chain carries TRBV7-9 and TRBJ2-7; 9 bases are shared with TRBD2. Germline CDR1 is SEHNR and CDR2 is FQNEAQ (reference sequence). The J segment lost 4 bases and the V segment lost 5 bases, leaving 6 bases of the junction unmatched. This CDR3 has 14 residues. This chain's CDR3 is CASSRSGSGYEQYF. DNA of the CDR3: TGTGCCAGCAGCCGTAGCGGGAGTGGGTACGAGCAGTACTTC.

In its sample, this clonotype was seen many times. This chain connects TRBV12-3 or TRBV12-4 to TRBJ2-1; possibly TRBD2 for D (7 bases). The V gene lost 1 base and the J gene lost 4 bases, with 11 bases spanning the gap. There are 15 residues in the CDR3. The CDR3 nucleotides read TGTGCCAGCAGTTTAGGGCGGGGGCTATACAATGAGCAGTTCTTC. Protein sequence: CASSLGRGLYNEQFF.

This clonotype was detected a few times. The V call is TRBV7-2, the J call TRBJ1-5; D might be TRBD1 (6 bases). Germline-derived CDR1 and CDR2 are SGHTA and FQGNSA. V was shortened by 4 bases and J by 5 bases, with 9 bases between the two germline ends. The CDR3 covers 13 residues. The CDR3 protein is CASSSRTDQPQHF. The CDR3 coding sequence is TGTGCCAGCAGCTCCAGGACAGATCAGCCCCAGCATTTT.

This clonotype was recorded only once. This chain connects TRBV2 to TRBJ2-2; no clear D. Germline V CDR1 and CDR2: SNHLY, FYNNEI. Trimming removed 2 bases from V and 7 bases from J, with 11 bases in between. The CDR3 is 14 residues long. DNA of the CDR3: TGTGCCAGCAGTGAAATGGGCGTCGACGGGGAGCTGTTTTTT. It yields the protein CASSEMGVDGELFF.